This T cell receptor (beta chain) was retrieved from a study of blood T cell repertoires in COVID-19. At the level of the study: Some COVID-19 samples were acute and others convalescent; all came from the United States, Italy and Spain. In each case, the material was cDNA or gDNA derived from T cells, B-cell-depleted T cells, or PBMCs.

CDR3 length equals 15 residues. The ends were cut back, 7 bases at V and 0 bases at J, with 13 bases in the middle. Germline assignment: CDR1 SGHRS and CDR2 YFSETQ. Produced via immunoSEQ multiplex PCR; TCRdb's table is partial and in-frame only. The table shows about 270,000 clones, with 80% to 90% occurring only once. The V call is TRBV5-1, the J call TRBJ2-2; tentatively, D is TRBD1 (6 bases). Sequences were obtained from peripheral blood. The receptor comes from a woman in her seventies with acute or convalescent COVID-19. CDR3 region: CASRTGHPNTGELFF. As DNA, the CDR3 is TGCGCCAGCCGGACGGGACACCCGAACACCGGGGAGCTGTTTTTT.